The present TCR beta chain was sequenced within a study of blood T cell repertoires in COVID-19. Germline CDR1 is SQVTM and CDR2 is ANQGSEA. The CDR3 has 12 amino acids. J lost 1 base, V lost 5 bases, and 1 base had no gene match. Measured with immunoSEQ multiplex PCR; TCRdb has only the in-frame clones, and not every one. The data hold about 150,000 clones, with approximately 91% observed a single time. The rearrangement joins TRBV29-1 to TRBJ1-1, with 7 bases that match TRBD1. The sequencing sample was made of peripheral blood. This TCR was recovered from a man aged 18 to 30 with COVID-19, enrolled during active disease. The CDR3 here is CSVQGGNTEAFF. The CDR3 DNA follows: TGCAGCGTTCAGGGGGGGAACACTGAAGCTTTCTTT.